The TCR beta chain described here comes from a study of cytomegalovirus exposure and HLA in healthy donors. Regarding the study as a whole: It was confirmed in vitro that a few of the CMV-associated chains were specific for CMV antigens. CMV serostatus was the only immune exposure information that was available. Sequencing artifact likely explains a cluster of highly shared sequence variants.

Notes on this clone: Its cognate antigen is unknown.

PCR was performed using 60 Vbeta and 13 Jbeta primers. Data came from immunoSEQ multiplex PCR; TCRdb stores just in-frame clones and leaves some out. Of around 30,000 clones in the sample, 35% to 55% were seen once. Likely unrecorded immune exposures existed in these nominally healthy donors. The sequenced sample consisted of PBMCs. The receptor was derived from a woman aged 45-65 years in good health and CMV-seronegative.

CDR3: CASSLSGYYTGELFF. CDR3 nucleotide sequence: TGTGCCAGCAGTTTATCGGGGTATTACACCGGGGAGCTGTTTTTT. The chain couples TRBV28 to TRBJ2-2; tentative D call: TRBD2 (5 bases). Trimming took 1 base from V and 3 from J, leaving 9 bases between them. CDR3 length: 15 residues. CDR1 is MDHEN and CDR2 is SYDVKM in the germline V gene.